Listed below are T cell receptor beta chains from one sample, sequenced in a study of blood T cell repertoires in COVID-19. Produced via immunoSEQ multiplex PCR; TCRdb's table is partial and in-frame only. Of some 85,000 clones listed, under 80% are singletons. The sequencing sample was made of peripheral blood. The receptors derive from a woman of 80 years or more with active or convalescent COVID-19. CDR3s include the opening cysteine and the closing phenylalanine or tryptophan. A D gene is named only where the DNA matches it firmly. The size of a clone is reported for some rows only, either as once, few or many, or as a class for expanded clones.

clone_size d_call j_call v_call cdr3_length cdr3_aa cdr3_nt
. TRBD2 TRBJ2-1 TRBV6-4 13 CASSAERGDEQFF TGTGCCAGCAGTGCTGAGCGGGGGGATGAGCAGTTCTTC
. . TRBJ1-2 TRBV19 11 CASSQGNGYTF TGTGCCAGTTCACAGGGTAATGGCTACACCTTC
. . TRBJ1-4 TRBV7-9 12 CASSLPNEKLFF TGTGCCAGCAGCCTCCCTAATGAAAAACTGTTTTTT
. TRBD1 TRBJ1-3 TRBV3-1/TRBV3-2 13 CASSQVAGGTIYF TGTGCCAGCAGCCAAGTAGCAGGGGGCACCATATATTTT
few . TRBJ1-6 TRBV5-4 16 CASSLGGLLTNSPLHF TGTGCCAGCAGCTTGGGGGGACTTTTAACGAATTCACCCCTCCACTTT
. TRBD2 TRBJ2-5 TRBV9 17 CASSETLPAGGKETQYF TGTGCCAGCAGCGAGACCCTCCCCGCGGGGGGGAAAGAGACCCAGTACTTC
few . TRBJ2-2 TRBV5-1 13 CASSLSGTGELFF TGCGCCAGCAGCTTAAGCGGAACCGGGGAGCTGTTTTTT
. TRBD2 TRBJ2-5 TRBV7-3 15 CASSASGGKQETQYF TGTGCCAGCAGCGCTAGCGGGGGGAAACAAGAGACCCAGTACTTC
. . TRBJ1-5 TRBV7-2 16 CASSLVSRGSNQPQHF TGTGCCAGCAGCTTAGTGTCCAGGGGTAGCAATCAGCCCCAGCATTTT
. TRBD2 TRBJ2-1 TRBV24-1 14 CATSAAGSYNEQFF TGTGCCACCAGTGCAGCGGGGTCCTACAATGAGCAGTTCTTC
. . TRBJ2-1 TRBV5-1 13 CASSSDYNNEQFF TGCGCCAGCAGCTCGGACTACAACAATGAGCAGTTCTTC
few . TRBJ2-3 TRBV15 16 CATSRKGQISTDTQYF TGTGCCACCAGCAGGAAGGGACAAATTAGCACAGATACGCAGTATTTT
. TRBD1 TRBJ1-4 TRBV9 15 CASSVEGTANEKLFF TGTGCCAGCAGCGTAGAAGGGACAGCTAATGAAAAACTGTTTTTT
. TRBD1 TRBJ1-3 TRBV7-6 16 CASSDPIRGLRNTIYF TGTGCCAGCAGCGACCCGATCAGGGGGTTAAGAAACACCATATATTTT
. TRBD1 TRBJ1-2 TRBV2 14 CASTQMGQGDRYTF TGTGCCAGCACCCAAATGGGACAGGGGGACCGCTACACCTTC
once . TRBJ1-1 TRBV6-1 14 CASSEVWAETEAFF TGTGCCAGCAGTGAGGTTTGGGCTGAGACTGAAGCTTTCTTT
. . TRBJ1-2 TRBV3-1/TRBV3-2 14 CASSQDTVNYGYTF TGTGCCAGCAGCCAAGACACGGTGAACTATGGCTACACCTTC
. . TRBJ2-1 TRBV7-6 17 CASSLTTVGPTYNEQFF TGTGCCAGCAGCTTAACCACAGTTGGGCCTACCTACAATGAGCAGTTCTTC
. . TRBJ1-2 TRBV6-5 14 CASSSGVANYGYTF TGTGCCAGCAGTTCAGGGGTGGCAAACTATGGCTACACCTTC
few TRBD2 TRBJ2-2 TRBV5-6 16 CASSGGLAGRTGELFF TGTGCCAGCAGCGGGGGACTAGCGGGAAGAACCGGGGAGCTGTTTTTT
. TRBD1 TRBJ1-2 TRBV20-1 13 CSAIEDRGHGYTF TGCAGTGCTATTGAGGACAGGGGACATGGCTACACCTTC
. TRBD1 TRBJ2-7 TRBV6-5 14 CASSSGTGRYEQYF TGTGCCAGCAGTTCCGGGACAGGGAGGTACGAGCAGTACTTC